What follows are 6 T cell receptor beta chains derived from one specimen sequenced in a study of blood T cell repertoires in COVID-19. Some clones are missing from TCRdb's copy, which holds only in-frame ones; the method was immunoSEQ multiplex PCR. The sample comprises about 200,000 clones, 85% of which are singletons, and about 2.4% rests with the top ten. Sequencing was done on a sample of peripheral blood. These receptors came from a woman aged 70-85 years with COVID-19, enrolled during active disease.

The chain has TRBV6-2 or TRBV6-3 and TRBJ2-1; 9 bases map to TRBD1. J lost 3 bases, V lost 4 bases, and 7 bases had no gene match. Germline V gives CDR1 MNHEY, CDR2 SVGEGT. The CDR3 runs 16 residues. CDR3 in DNA: TGTGCCAGCAGTTCCGTCGACAGGGGGGTCTACAATGAGCAGTTCTTC. It translates to CASSSVDRGVYNEQFF.

The chain uses TRBV11-2 and TRBJ2-1; 7 bases match TRBD2. The V segment lost 4 bases and the J segment 9 bases; nucleotides outside the gene matches: 9. The germline CDR1 and CDR2 sequences are SGHAT and FQNNGV. This CDR3 region has 14 residues. CDR3 sequence: CASSSLSGILEQFF. The DNA of the CDR3 is TGTGCCAGCAGCTCCTTGAGCGGGATTCTTGAGCAGTTCTTC. The full variable domain, rest sourced from reference TRBV11-2 and TRBJ2-1, is EAGVAQSPRYKIIEKRQSVAFWCNPISGHATLYWYQQILGQGPKLLIQFQNNGVVDDSQLPKDRFSAERLKGVDSTLKIQPAKLEDSAVYLCASSSLSGILEQFFGPGTRLTVL.

The chain joins TRBV7-2 to TRBJ1-3; 11 bases match TRBD1. This CDR3 spans 15 amino acids. Trimming at V came to 5 bases and at J to 9 bases, leaving 9 bases not matched to a gene. From germline, CDR1 is SGHTA and CDR2 FQGNSA. CDR3 nucleotide sequence: TGTGCCAGCAGCCCACTCCTAGGGACAGGGGGCACCATATATTTT. Its protein product is CASSPLLGTGGTIYF.

The rearrangement uses TRBV29-1 and TRBJ1-1; D unclear. The CDR3 extends over 11 amino acids. CDR1 and CDR2 from the germline V gene are SQVTM and ANQGSEA. With 4 bases removed from V and 11 bases from J, the gap between germline ends came to 14 bases. The CDR3 here is CSVAPSSEAFF. Here the CDR3 DNA reads TGCAGCGTTGCCCCCTCATCGGAGGCTTTCTTT.

In its sample, this clone was seen a few times. The chain carries TRBV18 and TRBJ1-1, with D possibly being TRBD1 (5 bases). Germline V gives CDR1 KGHSH, CDR2 LQKENI. V lost 3 bases to trimming and J lost 3 bases, with 20 bases between them. The CDR3 contains 17 residues. For the CDR3, the DNA is TGTGCCAGCTCACCTGTCGAATGGGGCGAAGGGGACACTGAAGCTTTCTTT. Its translation is CASSPVEWGEGDTEAFF.

The chain employs TRBV2 and TRBJ2-2; TRBD1 matches at 9 bases. J lost 1 base, V lost 1 base, and 1 base had no gene match. CDR3 length equals 16 residues. Germline CDR1 is SNHLY and CDR2 is FYNNEI. Here the CDR3 DNA reads TGTGCCAGCAGTGAAGTGGGACAGGGGAACACCGGGGAGCTGTTTTTT. It yields the protein CASSEVGQGNTGELFF. The variable domain in full, with the rest retrieved from reference TRBV2 and TRBJ2-2, is EPEVTQTPSHQVTQMGQEVILRCVPISNHLYFYWYRQILGQKVEFLVSFYNNEISEKSEIFDDQFSVERPDGSNFTLKIRSTKLEDSAMYFCASSEVGQGNTGELFFGEGSRLTVL.